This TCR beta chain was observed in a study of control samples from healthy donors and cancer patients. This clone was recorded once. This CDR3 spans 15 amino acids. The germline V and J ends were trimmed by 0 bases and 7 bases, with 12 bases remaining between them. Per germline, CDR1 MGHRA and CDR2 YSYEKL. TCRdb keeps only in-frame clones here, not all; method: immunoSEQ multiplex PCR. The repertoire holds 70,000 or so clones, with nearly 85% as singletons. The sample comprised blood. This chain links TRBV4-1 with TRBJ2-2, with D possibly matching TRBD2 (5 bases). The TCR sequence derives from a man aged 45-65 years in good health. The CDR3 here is CASSQDGQRNGELFF. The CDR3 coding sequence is TGCGCCAGCAGCCAAGATGGTCAGCGGAACGGGGAGCTGTTTTTT.